One T cell receptor beta chain is described in this entry. As yet, its antigen is unknown. This record belongs to a study of cytomegalovirus exposure and HLA in healthy donors. Study overall: In an earlier analysis, around 120 million unique TCR beta sequences were found from 200 million or so T cells. Study findings and constraints: Within an earlier analysis, most TCR beta V segments proved productive either about 90% or about 30% of the time. TCR beta V- and J-gene trimming was later associated with a missense DCLRE1C variant. The authors listed 180 or so TCR beta chains as cytomegalovirus-associated.

Per germline, CDR1 SGHRS and CDR2 YFSETQ. With 4 bases removed from V and 6 bases from J, the gap between germline ends came to 13 bases. The CDR3 sequence is 14 residues long. In the PCR, 60 Vbeta and 13 Jbeta primers were used. Here immunoSEQ multiplex PCR was the method, and the copy in TCRdb shows in-frame clones only, minus some. The sample has around 250,000 clones; 81% are singletons. The sequence came from a woman between 55 and 75 years old in good health and CMV-seropositive. The sequenced sample was PBMCs. The rearrangement joins TRBV5-1 to TRBJ1-4; no definite D call. The CDR3, as DNA: TGCGCCAGCAGCGCAGGCAGGTCGGATGAAAAACTGTTTTTT. Protein: CASSAGRSDEKLFF. Complete variable domain (other parts from reference TRBV5-1 and TRBJ1-4): KAGVTQTPRYLIKTRGQQVTLSCSPISGHRSVSWYQQTPGQGLQFLFEYFSETQRNKGNFPGRFSGRQFSNSRSEMNVSTLELGDSALYLCASSAGRSDEKLFFGSGTQLSVL.